The subject of this entry is one T cell receptor (beta chain). Profiled with immunoSEQ multiplex PCR; TCRdb holds only in-frame clones, not every one. Of 50,000 to 75,000 clones listed, 70% to 90% are singletons. This record belongs to a study of OX40 agonist ivuxolimab in advanced cancers. The overall study: The drug used for patients, ivuxolimab, was an agonistic anti-OX40 (CD134) antibody. From about 23 to 85 years was the age range, with a mean of around 57 years, and about 83% were male. Three partial responders included one hepatocellular carcinoma patient and two cutaneous melanoma patients.

Trimming took 2 bases from V and 0 from J; bases not matched to a gene: 5. CDR3 length: 16 residues. Germline CDR1 reads SGHRS; CDR2 reads YFSETQ. Any history of autoimmune disease or systemic immunosuppression disqualified patients. Sample: CD4+ or CD8+ T cells sorted from blood, taken in a trial of the OX40 agonist ivuxolimab. The chain is built from TRBV5-1 and TRBJ2-5; 9 nucleotides agree with TRBD2. This clonotype originated in an adult with an advanced solid tumor such as melanoma, head and neck, liver or kidney cancer. The CDR3 sequence is CASSFGASGDQETQYF. The CDR3 bases are TGCGCCAGCAGCTTTGGGGCTAGCGGGGACCAAGAGACCCAGTACTTC.